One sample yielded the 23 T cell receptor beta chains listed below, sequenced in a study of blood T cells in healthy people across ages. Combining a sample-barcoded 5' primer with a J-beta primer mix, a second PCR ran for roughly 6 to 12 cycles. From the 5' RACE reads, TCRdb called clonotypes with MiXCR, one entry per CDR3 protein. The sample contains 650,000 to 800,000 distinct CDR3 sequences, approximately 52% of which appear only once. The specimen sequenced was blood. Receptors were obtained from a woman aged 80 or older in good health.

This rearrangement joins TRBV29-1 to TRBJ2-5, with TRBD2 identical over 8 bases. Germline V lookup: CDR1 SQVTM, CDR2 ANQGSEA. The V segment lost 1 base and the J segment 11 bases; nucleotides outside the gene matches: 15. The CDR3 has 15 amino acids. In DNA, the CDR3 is TGCAGCGTTGAAGCCATAGGGGCGGGGGGCCATGAGCAGTACTTC. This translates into CSVEAIGAGGHEQYF.

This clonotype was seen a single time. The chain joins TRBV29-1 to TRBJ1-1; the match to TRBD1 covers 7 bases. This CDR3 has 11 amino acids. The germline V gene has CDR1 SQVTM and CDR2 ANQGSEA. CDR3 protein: CAVPQGVEAFF. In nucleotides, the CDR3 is TGCGCCGTTCCTCAGGGGGTTGAAGCTTTCTTT.

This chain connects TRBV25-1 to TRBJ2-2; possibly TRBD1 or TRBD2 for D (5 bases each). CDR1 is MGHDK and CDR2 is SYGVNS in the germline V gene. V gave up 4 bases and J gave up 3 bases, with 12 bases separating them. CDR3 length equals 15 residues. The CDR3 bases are TGTGCCAGCAGTGGAATCGGGGCCTACACCGGGGAGCTGTTTTTT. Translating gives CASSGIGAYTGELFF. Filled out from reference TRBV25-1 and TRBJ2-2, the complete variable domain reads EADIYQTPRYLVIGTGKKITLECSQTMGHDKMYWYQQDPGMELHLIHYSYGVNSTEKGDLSSESTVSRIRTEHFPLTLESARPSHTSQYLCASSGIGAYTGELFFGEGSRLTVL.

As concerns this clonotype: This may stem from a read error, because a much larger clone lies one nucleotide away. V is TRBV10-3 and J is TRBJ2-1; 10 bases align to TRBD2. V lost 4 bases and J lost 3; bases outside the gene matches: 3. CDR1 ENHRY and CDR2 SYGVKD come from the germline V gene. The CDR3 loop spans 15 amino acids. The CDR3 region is CAISGLAGFYNEQFF. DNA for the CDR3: TGTGCCATCAGTGGACTAGCGGGCTTCTACAATGAGCAGTTCTTC.

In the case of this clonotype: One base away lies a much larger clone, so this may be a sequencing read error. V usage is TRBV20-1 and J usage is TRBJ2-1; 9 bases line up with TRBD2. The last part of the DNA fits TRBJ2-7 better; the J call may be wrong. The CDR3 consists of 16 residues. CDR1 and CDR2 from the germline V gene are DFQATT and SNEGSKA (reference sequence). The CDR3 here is CSARLAGLSSYNEQYF. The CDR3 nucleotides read TGCAGTGCTAGACTAGCGGGGTTGAGCTCCTACAATGAGCAGTACTTC.

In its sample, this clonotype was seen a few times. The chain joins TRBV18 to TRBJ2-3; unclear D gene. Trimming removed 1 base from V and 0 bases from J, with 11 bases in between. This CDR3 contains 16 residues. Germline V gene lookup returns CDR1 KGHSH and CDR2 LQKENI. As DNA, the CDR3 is TGTGCCAGCTCACCACGGTTAGAAACTAGCACAGATACGCAGTATTTT. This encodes CASSPRLETSTDTQYF.

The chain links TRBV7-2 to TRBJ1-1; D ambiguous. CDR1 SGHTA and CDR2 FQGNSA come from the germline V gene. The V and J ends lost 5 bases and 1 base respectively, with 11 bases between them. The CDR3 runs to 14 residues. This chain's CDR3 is CASSVPARNTEAFF. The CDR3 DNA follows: TGTGCCAGCAGCGTACCCGCCAGGAACACTGAAGCTTTCTTT.

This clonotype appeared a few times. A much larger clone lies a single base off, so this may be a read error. The CDR3 nucleotides read TGTGCCAGCAGGAAGGGTGATGGTGAGCAGTACTTC. Residues: CASRKGDGEQYF. The rearrangement joins TRBV6-6 to TRBJ2-7, with D hard to call. V was trimmed by 6 bases and J by 7 bases, leaving 13 bases between them. Germline V CDR1 and CDR2: MNHNY, SVGAGI (reference sequence). The CDR3 sequence is 12 residues long.

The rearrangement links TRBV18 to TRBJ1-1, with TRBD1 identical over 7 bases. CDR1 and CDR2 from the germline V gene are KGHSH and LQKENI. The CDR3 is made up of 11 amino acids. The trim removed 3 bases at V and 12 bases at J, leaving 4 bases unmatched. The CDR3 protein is CASSPDRTTFF. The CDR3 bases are TGTGCCAGCTCACCGGACAGGACGACTTTCTTT.

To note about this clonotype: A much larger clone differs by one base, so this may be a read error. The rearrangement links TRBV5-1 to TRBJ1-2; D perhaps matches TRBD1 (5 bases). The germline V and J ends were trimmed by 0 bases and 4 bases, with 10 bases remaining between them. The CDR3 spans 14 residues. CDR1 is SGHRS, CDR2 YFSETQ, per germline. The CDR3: CASSLAGRTYGYTF. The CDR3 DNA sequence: TGCGCCAGCAGCTTGGCAGGGCGCACCTATGGCTACACCTTC.

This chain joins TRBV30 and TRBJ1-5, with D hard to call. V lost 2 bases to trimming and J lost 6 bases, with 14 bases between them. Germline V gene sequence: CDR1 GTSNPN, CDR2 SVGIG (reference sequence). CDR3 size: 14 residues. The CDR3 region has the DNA TGTGCCTGGAGTCGAAGGGATTGGAGTCAGCCCCAGCATTTT. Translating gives CAWSRRDWSQPQHF.

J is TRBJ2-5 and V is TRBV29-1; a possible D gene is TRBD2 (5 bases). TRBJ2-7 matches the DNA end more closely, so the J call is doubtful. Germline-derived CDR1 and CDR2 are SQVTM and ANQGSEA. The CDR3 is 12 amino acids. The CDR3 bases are TGCAGCGGCCGACAACGGGAAGGCGAGCAGTACTTC. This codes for CSGRQREGEQYF.

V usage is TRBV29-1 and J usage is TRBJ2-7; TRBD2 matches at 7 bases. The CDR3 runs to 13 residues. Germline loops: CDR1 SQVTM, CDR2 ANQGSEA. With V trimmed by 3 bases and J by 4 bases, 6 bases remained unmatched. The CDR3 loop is CSVEGEGLYEQYF. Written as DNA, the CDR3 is TGCAGCGTTGAGGGGGAGGGCCTTTACGAGCAGTACTTC.

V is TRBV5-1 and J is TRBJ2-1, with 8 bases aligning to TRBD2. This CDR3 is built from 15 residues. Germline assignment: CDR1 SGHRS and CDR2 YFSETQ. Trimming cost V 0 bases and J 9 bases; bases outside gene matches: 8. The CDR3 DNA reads TGCGCCAGCAGCTTGGGACCGGGAGGGCCCCTTGAGCAGTTCTTC. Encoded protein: CASSLGPGGPLEQFF.

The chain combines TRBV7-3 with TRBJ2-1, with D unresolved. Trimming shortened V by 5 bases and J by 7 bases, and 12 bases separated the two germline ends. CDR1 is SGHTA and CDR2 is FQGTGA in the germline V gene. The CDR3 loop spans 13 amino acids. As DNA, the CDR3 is TGTGCCAGCAGCACGCGTAGTCGGAATGAGCAGTTCTTC. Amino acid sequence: CASSTRSRNEQFF.

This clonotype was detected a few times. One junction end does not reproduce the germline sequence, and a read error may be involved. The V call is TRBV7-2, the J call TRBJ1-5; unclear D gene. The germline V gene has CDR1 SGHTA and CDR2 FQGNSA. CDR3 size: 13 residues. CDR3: CACSLDFNQPQHF. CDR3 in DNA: TGTGCCTGCAGCTTAGACTTCAATCAGCCCCAGCATTTT.

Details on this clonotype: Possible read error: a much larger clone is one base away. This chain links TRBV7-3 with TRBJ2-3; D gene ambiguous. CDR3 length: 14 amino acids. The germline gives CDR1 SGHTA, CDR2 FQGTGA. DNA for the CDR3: TGTACCAGCAGCCAAACCCGGCTGGCGGATACGCAGTATTTT. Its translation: CTSSQTRLADTQYF.

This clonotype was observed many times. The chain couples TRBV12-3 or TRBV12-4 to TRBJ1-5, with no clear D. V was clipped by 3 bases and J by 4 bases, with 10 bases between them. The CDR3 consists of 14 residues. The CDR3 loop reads CASSFQVENQPQHF. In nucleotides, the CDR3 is TGTGCCAGCAGTTTTCAGGTCGAGAATCAGCCCCAGCATTTT.

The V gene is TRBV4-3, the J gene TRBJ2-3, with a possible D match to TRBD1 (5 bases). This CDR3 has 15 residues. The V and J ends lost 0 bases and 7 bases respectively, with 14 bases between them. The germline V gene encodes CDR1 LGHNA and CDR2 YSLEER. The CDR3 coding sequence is TGCGCCAGCAGCCAAGATGAGCAGGGAAGGAATACGCAGTATTTT. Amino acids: CASSQDEQGRNTQYF.

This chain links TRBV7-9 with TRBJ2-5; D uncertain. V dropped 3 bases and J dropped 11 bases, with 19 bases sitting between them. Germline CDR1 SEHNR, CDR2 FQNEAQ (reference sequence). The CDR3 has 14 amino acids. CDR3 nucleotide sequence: TGTGCCAGCAGCTTGGATAGCCGGTCGGATGAGCAGTACTTC. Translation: CASSLDSRSDEQYF.

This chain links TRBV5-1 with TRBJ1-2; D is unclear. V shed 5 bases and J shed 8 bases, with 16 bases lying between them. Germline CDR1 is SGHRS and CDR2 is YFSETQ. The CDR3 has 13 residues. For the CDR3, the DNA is TGCGCCAGCAGATCTACAGCTAGTAGGGGCTACACCTTC. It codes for CASRSTASRGYTF.

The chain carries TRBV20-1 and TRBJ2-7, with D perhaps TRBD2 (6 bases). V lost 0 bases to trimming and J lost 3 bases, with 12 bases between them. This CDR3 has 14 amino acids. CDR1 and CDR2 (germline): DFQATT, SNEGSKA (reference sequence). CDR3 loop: CSARDVASVYEQYF. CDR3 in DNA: TGCAGTGCTAGAGATGTGGCTAGCGTCTACGAGCAGTACTTC.

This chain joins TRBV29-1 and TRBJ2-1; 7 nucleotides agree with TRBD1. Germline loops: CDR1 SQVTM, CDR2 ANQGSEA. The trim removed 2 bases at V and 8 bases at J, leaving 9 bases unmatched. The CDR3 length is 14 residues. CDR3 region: CSVETGQVVDEQFF. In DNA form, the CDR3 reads TGCAGCGTTGAAACCGGACAGGTTGTGGATGAGCAGTTCTTC.